The sequence of this T cell receptor (beta chain) was determined in a study of cytomegalovirus exposure and HLA in healthy donors. General study results and limits: Earlier findings revealed that most TCR beta V segments proved productive either about 87% or about 30% of the time. Most subjects had HLA-A and HLA-B alleles reportedly predicted accurately by TCR beta sequences. Several of the most significant clusters appeared, in a later analysis, to be linked to common viral pathogens.

This CDR3 contains 15 residues. V lost 3 bases and J lost 1, with 10 bases in between. CDR1 SGHTA and CDR2 FQGNSA come from the germline V gene. The sample holds a few counts of this clone. Its specificity is not known. Both 60 Vbeta primers and 13 Jbeta primers went into the PCR. As handled by the study authors: Among the unique TCR beta chains that a later analysis counted, about 81 million in all, about 11 million were shared. Profiled with immunoSEQ multiplex PCR; TCRdb holds only in-frame clones, not every one. V and J calls and clone size are copied from that table; D and trimming were computed from the DNA. Among some 120,000 clones listed, 65% to 90% were seen once.

This sequence originates from a male donor in good health and CMV-seropositive. The sample taken for sequencing was PBMCs. The V gene is TRBV7-2, the J gene TRBJ2-4, with D possibly matching TRBD2 (5 bases). CDR3 bases: TGTGCCAGCAGCTTCGAGGGCGCGGCCAAAAACATTCAGTACTTC. Its protein product is CASSFEGAAKNIQYF.